One and the same sample provided the 26 T cell receptor beta chains below, sequenced in a study of blood T cell repertoires in COVID-19. Here immunoSEQ multiplex PCR was the method, and the copy in TCRdb shows in-frame clones only, minus some. The data show almost 200,000 clones, about 90% seen once. The sequencing input was PBMCs or T cells enriched from blood (not recorded which). These receptors were collected from a woman in her late teens or twenties who had recovered from COVID-19.

The genes are TRBV6-1 and TRBJ1-2; D gene ambiguous. Germline V gene sequence: CDR1 MNHNS, CDR2 SASEGT. This CDR3 is 11 amino acids long. V was pared by 2 bases and J by 8 bases, with 6 bases between. The CDR3 DNA reads TGTGCCAGCAGTGAAACTATGGGCTACACCTTC. The encoded protein is CASSETMGYTF.

J is TRBJ2-3 and V is TRBV27; 8 bases fit TRBD2. CDR3 length equals 15 residues. CDR1 is MNHEY and CDR2 is SMNVEV in the germline V gene (reference sequence). V was pared by 5 bases and J by 4 bases, with 8 bases of the junction left unmatched. The CDR3 DNA reads as TGTGCCAGCAGTAGAACGGGGGGGCCTTCAGATACGCAGTATTTT. Amino acid sequence: CASSRTGGPSDTQYF.

CDR3 nucleotides: TGTGCCAGCAGTATAGGGACATCGTATAGCAATCAGCCCCAGCATTTT. This codes for CASSIGTSYSNQPQHF. The rearrangement joins TRBV28 to TRBJ1-5, with D perhaps matching TRBD1 (6 bases). The CDR3 loop spans 16 amino acids. The germline gives CDR1 MDHEN, CDR2 SYDVKM. V lost 5 bases to trimming and J lost 0 bases, with 14 bases between them.

The J gene is TRBJ1-3, the V gene TRBV3-1 (or the pseudogene TRBV3-2), with D possibly TRBD1 on 6 matching bases. Germline V gene sequence: CDR1 LGHDT, CDR2 YNNKEL (reference sequence). V dropped 4 bases and J dropped 9 bases, with 10 bases sitting between them. The CDR3 is 12 amino acids. The CDR3 loop reads CASSPRGATIYF. DNA for the CDR3: TGTGCCAGCAGCCCCAGGGGCGCCACCATATATTTT.

The chain uses TRBV9 and TRBJ2-2; TRBD2 matches 12 bases. V lost 2 bases, J lost 1 base, and 9 bases stayed unmatched. Germline V gives CDR1 SGDLS, CDR2 YYNGEE. The CDR3 length is 19 residues. The CDR3 loop is CASSVATTSGGLNTGELFF. CDR3 in DNA: TGTGCCAGCAGCGTGGCAACGACTAGCGGGGGCCTGAACACCGGGGAGCTGTTTTTT.

This chain links TRBV5-1 with TRBJ2-2; 7 nucleotides agree with TRBD2. From germline, CDR1 is SGHRS and CDR2 YFSETQ. V lost 3 bases to trimming and J lost 5 bases; unmatched junction nucleotides: 7. There are 15 residues in the CDR3. Here the CDR3 reads CASSSSSGNTGELFF. As DNA, the CDR3 is TGCGCCAGCAGCTCTTCCAGCGGGAATACCGGGGAGCTGTTTTTT.

The chain recombines TRBV28 with TRBJ2-7, with D perhaps matching TRBD1 (6 bases). The V and J ends lost 8 bases and 5 bases respectively, with 16 bases between them. The length of the CDR3 is 13 residues. The germline V gene encodes CDR1 MDHEN and CDR2 SYDVKM. CDR3 in amino acids: CASSFEGQNEQYF. The CDR3 coding sequence is TGTGCCAGCTCTTTTGAAGGACAGAACGAGCAGTACTTC.

The chain combines TRBV5-1 with TRBJ2-3, with 13 positions matching TRBD2. This CDR3 is 17 amino acids long. Germline V CDR1 and CDR2: SGHRS, YFSETQ. V lost 3 bases and J lost 8; bases outside the gene matches: 12. In DNA, the CDR3 is TGCGCCAGCAGCTCCACCTCACTAGCGGGGGGGCGAGCTACGCAGTATTTT. It translates to CASSSTSLAGGRATQYF.

The chain combines TRBV3-1 (or the pseudogene TRBV3-2) with TRBJ1-2, with D hard to call. The CDR3 length is 12 residues. Germline V CDR1 and CDR2: LGHDT, YNNKEL (reference sequence). With 1 base removed from V and 5 bases from J, the gap between germline ends came to 5 bases. CDR3 residues: CASSQGVYGYTF. Written as DNA, the CDR3 is TGTGCCAGCAGCCAAGGAGTTTATGGCTACACCTTC.

V is TRBV29-1 and J is TRBJ2-1; perhaps TRBD1 as D (5 bases). The V and J ends lost 6 bases and 4 bases respectively, with 22 bases between them. This CDR3 has 16 amino acids. Germline-derived CDR1 and CDR2 are SQVTM and ANQGSEA. In DNA, the CDR3 is TGCAGCGTATATGGACACCCCCAGCCTGATTACAATGAGCAGTTCTTC. Amino acids: CSVYGHPQPDYNEQFF.

The gene calls are TRBV6-5 and TRBJ1-1; weak D call: TRBD1 (5 bases). Germline CDR1 is MNHEY and CDR2 is SVGAGI. Trimming left V 4 bases short and J 3 bases short, with 9 bases between. This CDR3 is 13 amino acids long. As DNA, the CDR3 is TGTGCCAGCAGTTTCCTCAGGGACACTGAAGCTTTCTTT. It is translated as CASSFLRDTEAFF.

The V call is TRBV20-1, the J call TRBJ1-1; tentatively, D is TRBD1 (5 bases). V was pared by 3 bases and J by 1 base, with 21 bases between. This CDR3 is built from 17 residues. Germline CDR1 is DFQATT and CDR2 is SNEGSKA (reference sequence). The CDR3 DNA is TGCAGTGCTAGTCAGGGAAGTACAGGATCATCGAACACTGAAGCTTTCTTT. Protein: CSASQGSTGSSNTEAFF.

The chain couples TRBV27 to TRBJ1-5, with D unclear. The V gene's germline CDR1 is MNHEY and CDR2 SMNVEV (reference sequence). This CDR3 region has 13 residues. Trimming shortened V by 3 bases and J by 9 bases, and 12 bases separated the two germline ends. Here the CDR3 reads CASSFSSGAPQHF. The CDR3 nucleotides read TGTGCCAGCAGTTTCTCCTCCGGTGCGCCCCAGCATTTT.

The gene calls are TRBV4-1 and TRBJ2-1; 10 positions agree with TRBD2. This CDR3 is built from 13 residues. Germline trimming cut 1 base from V and 12 bases from J; bases unmatched to any gene: 3. Germline-derived CDR1 and CDR2 are MGHRA and YSYEKL. CDR3 in amino acids: CASSQGIAGGQFF. The CDR3 DNA reads as TGCGCCAGCAGCCAAGGGATAGCGGGGGGGCAGTTCTTC.

The sample holds one count of this clone. The chain employs TRBV27 and TRBJ2-3; 8 nucleotides align to TRBD1. The CDR3 contains 16 residues. From germline, CDR1 is MNHEY and CDR2 SMNVEV (reference sequence). With 5 bases clipped from V and 2 bases from J, the junction kept 9 bases outside the gene matches. The CDR3 DNA reads as TGTGCCAGCAGTCCCCTGGCAGGGGGCCCCACAGATACGCAGTATTTT. This sequence encodes CASSPLAGGPTDTQYF.

J is TRBJ2-7 and V is TRBV15; D is unresolved. This CDR3 region has 13 residues. Germline V gives CDR1 LNHNV, CDR2 YYDKDF (reference sequence). Trimming took off 2 bases at V and 1 base at J, with 6 bases between the two ends. The CDR3 is CATSRYKSYEQYF. CDR3 DNA: TGTGCCACCAGCAGATACAAGTCCTACGAGCAGTACTTC.

The chain carries TRBV11-2 and TRBJ2-7; 8 bases agree with TRBD2. The V and J ends lost 5 bases and 4 bases, in that order; junction bases with no gene match: 10. The CDR3 is 15 amino acids. From germline, CDR1 is SGHAT and CDR2 FQNNGV. CDR3 residues: CASSLTGGAFYEQYF. The DNA for the CDR3 is TGTGCCAGCAGCCTCACCGGGGGGGCCTTTTACGAGCAGTACTTC.

The chain carries TRBV29-1 and TRBJ1-1, with D possibly being TRBD1 (5 bases). Germline lookup yields CDR1 SQVTM and CDR2 ANQGSEA. The CDR3 loop spans 12 amino acids. V was pared by 7 bases and J by 1 base, with 10 bases between. For the CDR3, the DNA is TGCAGCGCACGGCAGGGGAACACTGAAGCTTTCTTT. Its protein product is CSARQGNTEAFF.

V and J are TRBV5-1 and TRBJ2-5, with D possibly being TRBD2 (7 bases). Trimming took off 7 bases at V and 3 bases at J, with 19 bases between the two ends. This CDR3 is 15 amino acids long. The V gene's germline CDR1 is SGHRS and CDR2 YFSETQ. CDR3 protein: CASGLGGTPKETQYF. CDR3 nucleotide sequence: TGCGCCAGCGGACTAGGAGGGACACCAAAAGAGACCCAGTACTTC.

This clone appeared a few times. J is TRBJ2-7 and V is TRBV3-1 (or the pseudogene TRBV3-2); the D gene is possibly TRBD1 (6 bases). V was shortened by 5 bases and J by 4 bases, with 15 bases between the two germline ends. Germline assignment: CDR1 LGHDT and CDR2 YNNKEL (reference sequence). The CDR3 consists of 14 residues. CDR3 coding DNA: TGTGCCAGCAGCTCACAGGGTGGGGGATACGAGCAGTACTTC. As protein: CASSSQGGGYEQYF.

V is TRBV28 and J is TRBJ2-3; D uncertain. This CDR3 is built from 16 residues. With 5 bases removed from V and 3 bases from J, the gap between germline ends came to 18 bases. Germline-derived CDR1 and CDR2 are MDHEN and SYDVKM. CDR3 in DNA: TGTGCCAGCAGTCCGTCCCAGGCCCAACGGACAGATACGCAGTATTTT. Residues: CASSPSQAQRTDTQYF.

The V and J genes are TRBV19 and TRBJ1-4; TRBD1 is a possible D gene (5 bases). The CDR3 is 15 amino acids. Germline CDR1 reads LNHDA; CDR2 reads SQIVND (reference sequence). The V and J ends lost 3 bases and 0 bases respectively, with 8 bases between them. This CDR3 is CASSMTDSTNEKLFF. CDR3 DNA: TGTGCCAGTAGTATGACAGATTCAACTAATGAAAAACTGTTTTTT.

This clone was observed a handful of times. The rearrangement uses TRBV23-1 and TRBJ2-7; D call uncertain. TRBV23-1 is known as an ORF, though its function is uncertain. The CDR3 consists of 12 residues. V gave up 6 bases and J gave up 6 bases, with 12 bases separating them. The CDR3 DNA follows: TGCGCCAGCAGCCTTTTTCCTCTCGAGCAGTACTTC. Translation gives CASSLFPLEQYF.

Only one count was recorded for this clone. CDR3 coding DNA: TGTGCCAGCAGTTTAACGGGTACCGGGGAGCTGTTTTTT. It specifies CASSLTGTGELFF. The rearrangement uses TRBV12-3 or TRBV12-4 and TRBJ2-2; D gene unclear. Trimming stripped 2 bases from V and 5 bases from J, with 6 bases between. This CDR3 has 13 residues.

This sequence joins TRBV5-1 and TRBJ1-2, with a possible D match to TRBD1 (6 bases). The CDR3 is 15 residues long. Germline CDR1 and CDR2: SGHRS and YFSETQ. With 1 base removed from V and 0 bases from J, the gap between germline ends came to 10 bases. CDR3 region: CASSLSQGPNYGYTF. CDR3 DNA: TGCGCCAGCAGCTTGTCACAGGGTCCTAACTATGGCTACACCTTC.

The J gene is TRBJ1-5, the V gene TRBV27, with unresolved D. V lost 0 bases, J lost 3 bases, and 6 bases lay in between. This CDR3 has 14 amino acids. CDR1 MNHEY and CDR2 SMNVEV come from the germline V gene (reference sequence). This chain's CDR3 is CASSLSSPNQPQHF. The CDR3 DNA follows: TGTGCCAGCAGTTTATCGAGTCCCAATCAGCCCCAGCATTTT.